These 5 T cell receptor beta chains were sequenced from one sample in a study of preoperative IRX-2 immunotherapy in early breast cancer. Specified treatment: preoperative locoregional IRX-2 cytokine immunotherapy. The table came from immunoSEQ multiplex PCR; TCRdb's copy has only in-frame clones and leaves some out. The table includes approximately 28,000 clones, 70% to 85% detected once. The biological material was taken from a patient treated with IRX-2 immunotherapy. Receptor source: a human donor with breast cancer.

The gene calls are TRBV19 and TRBJ2-7; maybe TRBD1 (5 bases). Trimming left V 3 bases short and J 11 bases short, with 17 bases between. Germline CDR1 and CDR2: LNHDA and SQIVND (reference sequence). The CDR3 is 13 residues long. The CDR3 DNA sequence: TGTGCCAGTAGTATGGGAAACGACAGAGAGGAGTACTTC. This codes for CASSMGNDREEYF.

This clone was observed a single time. The genes are TRBV6-8 and TRBJ1-1; 7 bases fit TRBD1. The CDR3 sequence is 15 residues long. Per germline, CDR1 MNHGY and CDR2 SAAAGT. V was clipped by 5 bases and J by 4 bases; unmatched bases: 10. CDR3 in amino acids: CASSQLRQGGTEAFF. For the CDR3, the DNA is TGTGCCAGCAGTCAGTTAAGACAGGGAGGCACTGAAGCTTTCTTT.

The sample holds a few counts of this clone. The J gene is TRBJ2-5, the V gene TRBV19; TRBD2 matches at 9 bases. Germline V lookup: CDR1 LNHDA, CDR2 SQIVND (reference sequence). V lost 2 bases, J lost 5 bases, and 3 bases stayed unmatched. The CDR3 length is 14 residues. Here the CDR3 DNA reads TGTGCCAGTAGTATACTAGCGGGGCGGGAGACCCAGTACTTC. Amino acid sequence: CASSILAGRETQYF.

J is TRBJ2-7 and V is TRBV6-8; no clear D gene. Trimming took 5 bases from V and 1 from J, leaving 21 bases between them. The CDR3 spans 17 residues. CDR1 is MNHGY, CDR2 SAAAGT, per germline. The CDR3: CASSDRSGGPISYEQYF. DNA of the CDR3: TGTGCCAGCAGTGACCGATCTGGCGGCCCGATTTCCTACGAGCAGTACTTC.

V gene TRBV6-1 combines with J gene TRBJ1-4, with unresolved D. Germline V gene sequence: CDR1 MNHNS, CDR2 SASEGT. This CDR3 contains 15 residues. The germline V and J ends were trimmed by 1 base and 8 bases, with 14 bases remaining between them. The CDR3 is CASSEVGGLVEKLFF. The CDR3 nucleotides are TGTGCCAGCAGTGAAGTTGGAGGTTTGGTCGAAAAACTGTTTTTT.